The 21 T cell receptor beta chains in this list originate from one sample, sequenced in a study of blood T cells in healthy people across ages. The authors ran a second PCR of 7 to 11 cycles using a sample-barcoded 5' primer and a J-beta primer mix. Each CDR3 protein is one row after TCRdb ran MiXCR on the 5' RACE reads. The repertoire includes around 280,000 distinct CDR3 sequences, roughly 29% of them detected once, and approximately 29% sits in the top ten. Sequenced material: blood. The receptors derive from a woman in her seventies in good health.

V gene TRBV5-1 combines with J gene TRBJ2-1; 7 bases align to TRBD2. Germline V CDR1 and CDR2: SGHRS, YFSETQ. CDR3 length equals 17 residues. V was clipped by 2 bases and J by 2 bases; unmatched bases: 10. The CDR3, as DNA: TGCGCCAGCAGCTTCCGGAGGGAGCGGGGAACCTACAATGAGCAGTTCTTC. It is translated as CASSFRRERGTYNEQFF.

The CDR3 DNA follows: TGTGCCAGCAGCGTGGACAGGGGTATAGGCGGGACCCAGTACTTC. The encoded protein is CASSVDRGIGGTQYF. This chain joins TRBV9 and TRBJ2-5; 9 bases are a match to TRBD1. CDR1 is SGDLS, CDR2 YYNGEE, per germline. The V and J ends lost 2 bases and 7 bases, in that order; junction bases with no gene match: 9. The CDR3 runs 15 residues.

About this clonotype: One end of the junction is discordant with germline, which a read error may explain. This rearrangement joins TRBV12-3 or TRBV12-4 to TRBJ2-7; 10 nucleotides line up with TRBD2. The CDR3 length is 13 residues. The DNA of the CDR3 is TGTGCCAGCAGGCACTCTAGCGGGAGTCGGGTGGACTTC. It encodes CASRHSSGSRVDF.

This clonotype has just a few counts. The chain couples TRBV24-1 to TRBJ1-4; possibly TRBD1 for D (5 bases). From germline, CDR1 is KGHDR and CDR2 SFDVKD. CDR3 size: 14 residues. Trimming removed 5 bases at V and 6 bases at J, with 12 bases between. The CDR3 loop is CATSAGREDEKLFF. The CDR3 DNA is TGTGCCACCAGTGCGGGCAGGGAGGATGAAAAACTGTTTTTT.

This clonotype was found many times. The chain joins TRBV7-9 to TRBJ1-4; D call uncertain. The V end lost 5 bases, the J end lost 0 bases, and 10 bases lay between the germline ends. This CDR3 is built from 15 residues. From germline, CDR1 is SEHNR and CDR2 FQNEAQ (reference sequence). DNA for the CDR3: TGTGCCAGCAGCCGCACAGCCGCAACTAATGAAAAACTGTTTTTT. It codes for CASSRTAATNEKLFF.

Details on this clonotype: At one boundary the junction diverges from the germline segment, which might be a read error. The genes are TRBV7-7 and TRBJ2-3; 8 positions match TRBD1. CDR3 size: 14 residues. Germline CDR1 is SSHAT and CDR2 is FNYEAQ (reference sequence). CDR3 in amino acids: CASSPDREGNTQYF. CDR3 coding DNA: TGTGCTAGCAGCCCGGACAGGGAAGGAAATACGCAGTATTTT.

CDR3 coding DNA: TGTGCCAGCGGTTGGACAGGGAATCAGCCCCAGCATTTT. Its protein product is CASGWTGNQPQHF. The rearrangement joins TRBV5-5 to TRBJ1-5, with TRBD1 identical over 8 bases. J was trimmed by 4 bases and V by 7 bases; bases with no gene match: 4. CDR3 length: 13 residues. Germline assignment: CDR1 SGHKS and CDR2 YYEKEE (reference sequence).

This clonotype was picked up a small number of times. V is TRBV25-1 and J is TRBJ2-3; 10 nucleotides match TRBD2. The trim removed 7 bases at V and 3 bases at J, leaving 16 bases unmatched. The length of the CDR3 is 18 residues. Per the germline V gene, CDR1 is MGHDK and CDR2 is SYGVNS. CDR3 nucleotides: TGTGCCAGCAATCGGACTAGCGGCGGAGTTCGGAGGACAGATACGCAGTATTTT. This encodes CASNRTSGGVRRTDTQYF.

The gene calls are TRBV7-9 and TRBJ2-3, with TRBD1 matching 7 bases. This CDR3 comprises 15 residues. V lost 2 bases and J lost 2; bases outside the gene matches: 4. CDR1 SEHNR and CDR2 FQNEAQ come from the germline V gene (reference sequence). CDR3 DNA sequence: TGTGCCAGCAGCTTACCAGGGACAGCCACAGATACGCAGTATTTT. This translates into CASSLPGTATDTQYF.

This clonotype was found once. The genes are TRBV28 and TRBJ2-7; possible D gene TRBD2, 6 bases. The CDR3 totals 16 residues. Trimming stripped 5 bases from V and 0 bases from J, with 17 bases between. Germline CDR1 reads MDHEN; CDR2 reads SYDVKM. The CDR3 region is CASSGPISGPSYEQYF. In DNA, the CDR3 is TGTGCCAGCAGTGGGCCGATTAGCGGACCCTCCTACGAGCAGTACTTC.

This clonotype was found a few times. The CDR3, as DNA: TGTGCCAGCACTGGGGCCTATAATTCACCCCTCCACTTT. Protein sequence: CASTGAYNSPLHF. This sequence joins TRBV12-3 or TRBV12-4 and TRBJ1-6; D remains ambiguous. This CDR3 has 13 residues. Trimming shortened V by 7 bases and J by 2 bases, and 6 bases separated the two germline ends.

Written as DNA, the CDR3 is TGTGCCAGCAACGCCCGGGACAGGGACAATGAGCAGTTCTTC. It encodes CASNARDRDNEQFF. The chain is built from TRBV21-1 and TRBJ2-1; the table's D call TRBD1 went unverified against the DNA. TRBV21-1 is listed as a pseudogene. The CDR3 is made up of 14 amino acids.

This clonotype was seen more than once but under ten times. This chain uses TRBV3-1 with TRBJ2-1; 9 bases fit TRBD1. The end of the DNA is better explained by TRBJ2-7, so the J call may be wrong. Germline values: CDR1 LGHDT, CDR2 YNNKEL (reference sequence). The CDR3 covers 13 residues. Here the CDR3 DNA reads TGTGCCAGCAGCCGGGGACAGGGCCACGAGCAGTACTTC. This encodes CASSRGQGHEQYF.

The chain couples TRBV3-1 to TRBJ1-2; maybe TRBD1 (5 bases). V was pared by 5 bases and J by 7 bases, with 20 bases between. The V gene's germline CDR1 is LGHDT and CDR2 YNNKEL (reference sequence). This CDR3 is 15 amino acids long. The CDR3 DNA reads TGTGCCAGCAGCGATGACAGTTTTCAGGCCGGTGGCTACACCTTC. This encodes CASSDDSFQAGGYTF.

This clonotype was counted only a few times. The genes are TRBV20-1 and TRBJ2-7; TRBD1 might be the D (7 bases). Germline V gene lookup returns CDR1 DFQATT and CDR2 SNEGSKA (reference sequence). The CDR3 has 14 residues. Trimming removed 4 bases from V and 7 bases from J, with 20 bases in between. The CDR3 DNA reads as TGCAGTGCTAATCATGTAGGGGGCGCGGGGGAGCAGTACTTC. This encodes CSANHVGGAGEQYF.

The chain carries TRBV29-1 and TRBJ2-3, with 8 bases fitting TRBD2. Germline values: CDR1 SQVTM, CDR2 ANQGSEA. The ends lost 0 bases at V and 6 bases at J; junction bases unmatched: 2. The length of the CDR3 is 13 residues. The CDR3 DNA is TGCAGCGTTGAAGAGGCGGGAGGCGATACGCAGTATTTT. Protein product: CSVEEAGGDTQYF.

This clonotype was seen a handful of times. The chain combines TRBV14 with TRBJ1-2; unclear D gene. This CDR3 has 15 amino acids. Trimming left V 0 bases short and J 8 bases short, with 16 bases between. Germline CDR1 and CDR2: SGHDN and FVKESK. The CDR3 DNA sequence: TGTGCCAGCAGCCAAGATCCTTTGGGGTTTAAAGGCTACACCTTC. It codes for CASSQDPLGFKGYTF.

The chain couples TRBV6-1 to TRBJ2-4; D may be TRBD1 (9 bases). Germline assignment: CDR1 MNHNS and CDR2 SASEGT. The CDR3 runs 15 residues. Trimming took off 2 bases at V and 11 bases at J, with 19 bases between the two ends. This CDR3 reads CASSERGGQGWVQYF. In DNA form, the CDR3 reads TGTGCCAGCAGTGAACGGGGGGGACAGGGCTGGGTTCAGTACTTC.

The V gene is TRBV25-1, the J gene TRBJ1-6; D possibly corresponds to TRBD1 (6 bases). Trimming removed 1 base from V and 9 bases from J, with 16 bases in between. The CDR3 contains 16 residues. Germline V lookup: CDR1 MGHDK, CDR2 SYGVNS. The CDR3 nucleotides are TGTGCCAGCAGTGAATGGGGTGGACAGAGGAGTTCACCCCTCCACTTT. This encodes CASSEWGGQRSSPLHF.

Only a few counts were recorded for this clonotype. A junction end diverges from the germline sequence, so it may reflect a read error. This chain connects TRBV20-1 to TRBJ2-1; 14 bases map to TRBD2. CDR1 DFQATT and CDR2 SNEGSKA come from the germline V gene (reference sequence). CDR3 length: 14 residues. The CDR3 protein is CSARDPTSGRAADF. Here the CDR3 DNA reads TGCAGTGCTAGAGATCCGACTAGCGGGAGGGCTGCAGACTTC.

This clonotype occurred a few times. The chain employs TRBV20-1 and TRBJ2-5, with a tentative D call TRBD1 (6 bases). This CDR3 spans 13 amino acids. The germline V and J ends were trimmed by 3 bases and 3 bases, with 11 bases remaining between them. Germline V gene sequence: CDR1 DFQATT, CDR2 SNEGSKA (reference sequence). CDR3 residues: CSASTGWEETQYF. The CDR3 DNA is TGCAGTGCTAGTACAGGGTGGGAAGAGACCCAGTACTTC.